The sequence of this TCR beta chain was determined in a study of blood T cell repertoires in COVID-19. Turning to the study itself: Acute and convalescent COVID-19 specimens originated in the United States, Italy and Spain. Sources were T cells, B-cell-depleted T cells, or PBMCs; the material itself was cDNA or gDNA.

The table lists this clone with a count of one. The CDR3 consists of 15 residues. CDR1 is MDHEN, CDR2 SYDVKM, per germline. V shed 3 bases, J shed 4 bases, and the junction held 7 bases outside the gene matches. Original analysis: Amplification from reference gene primers served as the basis for estimated nucleated cell counts. TCRdb's copy holds only in-frame clones and misses some; the assay was immunoSEQ multiplex PCR. From that table come the V and J calls and clone size; the DNA was used to work out D and trimming. The data contain 150,000 to 200,000 clones, 81% of them singletons. This clonotype was sampled from a man in his sixties with active or convalescent COVID-19. V usage is TRBV28 and J usage is TRBJ2-3, with 7 bases lining up with TRBD2. The source material was peripheral blood. The CDR3: CASSLFQGGADTQYF. CDR3 coding DNA: TGTGCCAGCAGTTTGTTCCAGGGAGGGGCAGATACGCAGTATTTT.